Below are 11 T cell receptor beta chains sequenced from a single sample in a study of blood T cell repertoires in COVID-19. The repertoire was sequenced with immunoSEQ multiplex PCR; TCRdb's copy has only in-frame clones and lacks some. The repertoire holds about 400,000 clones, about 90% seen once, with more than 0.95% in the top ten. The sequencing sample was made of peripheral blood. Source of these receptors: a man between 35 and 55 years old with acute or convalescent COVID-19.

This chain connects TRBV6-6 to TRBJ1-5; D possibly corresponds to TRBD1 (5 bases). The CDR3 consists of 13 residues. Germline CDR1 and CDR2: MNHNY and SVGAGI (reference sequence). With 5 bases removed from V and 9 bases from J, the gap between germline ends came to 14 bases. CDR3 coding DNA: TGTGCCAGCAGTGCACTTCAGGGATGGCCCCAGCATTTT. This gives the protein CASSALQGWPQHF.

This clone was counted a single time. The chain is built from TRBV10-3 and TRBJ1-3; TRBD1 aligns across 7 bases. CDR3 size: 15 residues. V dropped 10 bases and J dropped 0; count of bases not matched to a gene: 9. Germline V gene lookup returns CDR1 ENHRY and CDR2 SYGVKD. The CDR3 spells CATGDRALSGNTIYF. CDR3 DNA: TGTGCCACCGGTGACAGGGCCCTCTCTGGAAACACCATATATTTT.

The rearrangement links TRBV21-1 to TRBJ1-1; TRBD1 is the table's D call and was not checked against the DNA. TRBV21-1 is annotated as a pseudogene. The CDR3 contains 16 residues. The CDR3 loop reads CASSKAADRCNTEAFF. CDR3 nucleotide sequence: TGTGCCAGCAGCAAGGCCGCCGACAGGTGCAACACTGAAGCTTTCTTT.

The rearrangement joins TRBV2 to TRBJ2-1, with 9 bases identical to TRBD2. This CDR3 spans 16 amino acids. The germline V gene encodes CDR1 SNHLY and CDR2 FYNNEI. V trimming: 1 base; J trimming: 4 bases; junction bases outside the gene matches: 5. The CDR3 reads CASSEGLAGPYNEQFF. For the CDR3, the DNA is TGTGCCAGCAGTGAAGGCCTAGCGGGACCTTACAATGAGCAGTTCTTC.

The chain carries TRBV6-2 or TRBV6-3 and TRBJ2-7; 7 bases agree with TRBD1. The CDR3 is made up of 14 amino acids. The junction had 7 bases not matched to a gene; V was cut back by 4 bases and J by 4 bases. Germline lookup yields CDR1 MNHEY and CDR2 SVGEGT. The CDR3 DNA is TGTGCCAGCAGTTTCTGGACAGGTATTTACGAGCAGTACTTC. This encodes CASSFWTGIYEQYF.

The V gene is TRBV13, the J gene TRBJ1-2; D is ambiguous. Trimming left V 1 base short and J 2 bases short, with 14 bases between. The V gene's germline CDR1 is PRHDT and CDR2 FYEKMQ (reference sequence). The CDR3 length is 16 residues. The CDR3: CASSLVLEGLNYGYTF. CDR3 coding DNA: TGTGCCAGCAGCTTAGTGTTAGAGGGTCTGAACTATGGCTACACCTTC.

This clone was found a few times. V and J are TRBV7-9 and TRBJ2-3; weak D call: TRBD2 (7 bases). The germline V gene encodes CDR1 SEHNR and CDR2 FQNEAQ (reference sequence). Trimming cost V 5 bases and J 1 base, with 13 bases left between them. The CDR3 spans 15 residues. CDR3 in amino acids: CASSRWGGRTDTQYF. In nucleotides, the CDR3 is TGTGCCAGCAGCCGCTGGGGGGGGCGCACAGATACGCAGTATTTT.

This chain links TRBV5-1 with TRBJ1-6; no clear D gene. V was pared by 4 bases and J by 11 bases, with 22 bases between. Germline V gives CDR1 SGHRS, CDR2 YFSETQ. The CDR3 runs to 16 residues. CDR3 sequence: CASSPKLAEFGPPLHF. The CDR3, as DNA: TGCGCCAGCAGCCCAAAGCTGGCAGAATTTGGGCCACCCCTCCACTTT.

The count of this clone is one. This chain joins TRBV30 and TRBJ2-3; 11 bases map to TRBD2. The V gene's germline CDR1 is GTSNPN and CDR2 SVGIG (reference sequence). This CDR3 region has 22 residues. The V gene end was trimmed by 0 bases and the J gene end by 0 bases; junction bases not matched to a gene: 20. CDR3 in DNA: TGTGCCTGGAGTGTCGAATATCTGCTAGCGGGGGGCCCTCCACTAAGCACAGATACGCAGTATTTT. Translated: CAWSVEYLLAGGPPLSTDTQYF. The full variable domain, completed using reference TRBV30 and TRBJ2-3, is SQTIHQWPATLVQPVGSPLSLECTVEGTSNPNLYWYRQAAGRGLQLLFYSVGIGQISSEVPQNLSASRPQDRQFILSSKKLLLSDSGFYLCAWSVEYLLAGGPPLSTDTQYFGPGTRLTVL.

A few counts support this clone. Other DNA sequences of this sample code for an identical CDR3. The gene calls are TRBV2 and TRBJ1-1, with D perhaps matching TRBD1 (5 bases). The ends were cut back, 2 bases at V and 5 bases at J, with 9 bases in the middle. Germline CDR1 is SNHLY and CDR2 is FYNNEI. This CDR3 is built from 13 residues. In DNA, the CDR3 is TGTGCCAGCAGTGAACAGGGTCGAACTGAAGCTTTCTTT. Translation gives CASSEQGRTEAFF.

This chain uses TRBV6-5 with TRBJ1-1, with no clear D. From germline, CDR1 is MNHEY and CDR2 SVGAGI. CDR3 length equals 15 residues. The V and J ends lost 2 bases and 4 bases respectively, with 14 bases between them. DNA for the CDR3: TGTGCCAGCAGTTACCTGGGAGGGAGATCCACTGAAGCTTTCTTT. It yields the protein CASSYLGGRSTEAFF.